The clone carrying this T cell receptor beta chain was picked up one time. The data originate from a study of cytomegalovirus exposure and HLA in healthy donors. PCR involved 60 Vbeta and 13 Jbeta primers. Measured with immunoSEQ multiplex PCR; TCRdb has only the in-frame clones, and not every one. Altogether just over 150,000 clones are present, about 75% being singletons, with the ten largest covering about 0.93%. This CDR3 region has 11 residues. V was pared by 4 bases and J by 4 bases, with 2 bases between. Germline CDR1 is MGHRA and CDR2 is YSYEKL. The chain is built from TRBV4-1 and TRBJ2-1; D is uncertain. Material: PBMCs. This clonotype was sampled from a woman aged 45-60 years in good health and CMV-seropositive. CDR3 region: CASSLYNEQFF. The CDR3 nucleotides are TGCGCCAGCAGCCTATACAATGAGCAGTTCTTC.